The 10 T cell receptor beta chains below were found in one sample sequenced in a study of monozygotic twins with inflammatory bowel disease (dated by TCRdb to the late 2010s). The library was prepared using 5' RACE. TCRdb lists the instrument as Illumina HiSeq 2500. TCRdb reprocessed the sequencing reads and holds a single record per CDR3 protein sequence, with no DNA. The record for this sample contains 300,000 to 400,000 distinct CDR3 sequences. Of the sample, around 2% is held by the ten largest clones. The sequencing input was blood. These receptors were collected from a human donor with ulcerative colitis or Crohn's disease, or a healthy co-twin of an affected twin (not recorded which).

The V gene is TRBV12-3 or TRBV12-4, the J gene TRBJ1-2; TCRdb returns TRBD1, unconfirmable since there is no DNA. The CDR3 runs 13 residues. CDR3 sequence: CASKQGQDYGYTF.

V is TRBV5-1 and J is TRBJ2-5; without DNA, the TCRdb call of TRBD2 cannot be checked. Germline V gene lookup returns CDR1 SGHRS and CDR2 YFSETQ. The CDR3 covers 14 residues. The CDR3 loop is CASSLVAGPETQYF.

The rearrangement joins TRBV28 to TRBJ2-7. There are 13 residues in the CDR3. CDR1 is MDHEN, CDR2 SYDVKM, per germline. This CDR3 is CASVPGLTYEQYF.

V and J are TRBV5-1 and TRBJ2-1. CDR1 SGHRS and CDR2 YFSETQ come from the germline V gene. This CDR3 is built from 16 residues. CDR3 protein: CASSLKTRSSYNEQFF.

The rearrangement links TRBV6-2 or TRBV6-3 to TRBJ1-1. Germline CDR1 is MNHEY and CDR2 is SVGEGT. CDR3 size: 15 residues. CDR3 protein: CASSYRVMFDTEAFF.

The V and J genes are TRBV11-2 and TRBJ2-1. Looked up from germline, CDR1 is SGHAT and CDR2 is FQNNGV. The CDR3 contains 11 residues. This chain's CDR3 is CASSLINEQFF. Full variable domain (outside the CDR3, taken from reference TRBV11-2 and TRBJ2-1): EAGVAQSPRYKIIEKRQSVAFWCNPISGHATLYWYQQILGQGPKLLIQFQNNGVVDDSQLPKDRFSAERLKGVDSTLKIQPAKLEDSAVYLCASSLINEQFFGPGTRLTVL.

The gene calls are TRBV19 and TRBJ2-4; the TCRdb call, TRBD1, lacks DNA for checking. This CDR3 is built from 13 residues. Looked up from germline, CDR1 is LNHDA and CDR2 is SQIVND (reference sequence). The CDR3 is CASSSTGVNIQYF. The variable domain in full, completed from reference TRBV19 and TRBJ2-4, reads DGGITQSPKYLFRKEGQNVTLSCEQNLNHDAMYWYRQDPGQGLRLIYYSQIVNDFQKGDIAEGYSVSREKKESFPLTVTSAQKNPTAFYLCASSSTGVNIQYFGAGTRLSVL.

The chain employs TRBV6-2 or TRBV6-3 and TRBJ1-3. This CDR3 is 16 amino acids long. Germline V lookup: CDR1 MNHEY, CDR2 SVGEGT. CDR3 region: CASTRGGTISGNTIYF.

The genes are TRBV5-1 and TRBJ1-5. Germline V gene data show CDR1 as SGHRS and CDR2 as YFSETQ. There are 15 residues in the CDR3. The CDR3 is CASSRDGYSNQPQHF.

This sequence joins TRBV21-1 and TRBJ2-4. TRBV21-1 represents a pseudogene. The CDR3 has 13 residues. The CDR3 region is CASSSRAKNIQYF.